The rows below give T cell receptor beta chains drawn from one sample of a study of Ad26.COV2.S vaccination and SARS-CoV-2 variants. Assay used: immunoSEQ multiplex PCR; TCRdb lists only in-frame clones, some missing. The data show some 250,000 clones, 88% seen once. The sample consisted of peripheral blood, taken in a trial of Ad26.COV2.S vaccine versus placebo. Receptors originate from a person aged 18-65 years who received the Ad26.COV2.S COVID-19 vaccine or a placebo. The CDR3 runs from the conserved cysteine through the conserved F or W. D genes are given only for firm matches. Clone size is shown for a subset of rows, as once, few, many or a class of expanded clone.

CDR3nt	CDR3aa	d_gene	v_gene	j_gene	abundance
TGTGCCAGCAGCTTAGCAGGGGGGACTGCGGGCGAGCAGTACTTC	CASSLAGGTAGEQYF	-	TRBV7-2	TRBJ2-7	-
TGTGCCAGTAGTATAGGTCAGACGGGAGTAGGGGATACGCAGTATTTT	CASSIGQTGVGDTQYF	-	TRBV19	TRBJ2-3	-
TGTGCCAGTAGTATAGATTTAAATCGGAACACTGAAGCTTTCTTT	CASSIDLNRNTEAFF	-	TRBV19	TRBJ1-1	-
TGTGCCACTGACAGGGGTGGCAGCTCTGGGGCCAACGTCCTGACTTTC	CATDRGGSSGANVLTF	TRBD1	TRBV10-3	TRBJ2-6	-
TGTGCCAGCAGCTCCGCCGGGACTTATATCTACAATGAGCAGTTCTTC	CASSSAGTYIYNEQFF	-	TRBV7-3	TRBJ2-1	-
TGTGCCAGCGGTGGAGTCGGCGTCTATGGCTACACCTTC	CASGGVGVYGYTF	-	TRBV27	TRBJ1-2	-
TGTGCCACCAGTGATCCCCAGACGGGAGATCAGCCCCAGCATTTT	CATSDPQTGDQPQHF	-	TRBV24-1	TRBJ1-5	-
TGTGCCAGCAGTTACCACCGACTAGCGGGAGGAGAAACCGGGGAGCTGTTTTTT	CASSYHRLAGGETGELFF	TRBD2	TRBV6-2/TRBV6-3	TRBJ2-2	-
TGTGCCAGCTCACCATCCGACAGGGGTGGCAATCAGCCCCAGCATTTT	CASSPSDRGGNQPQHF	TRBD1	TRBV18	TRBJ1-5	-
TGTGCCAGCAGCCAAGATCGTGGAGGGGTGGAGACCCAGTACTTC	CASSQDRGGVETQYF	-	TRBV4-2	TRBJ2-5	-
TGTGCCAGCAGTTTGTCGGACAGGGGAAAGACCTACGAGCAGTACTTC	CASSLSDRGKTYEQYF	TRBD1	TRBV28	TRBJ2-7	-
TGTGCCAGCAGTTTACCCTACGGACAGGGGGCTGAAAACATTCAGTACTTC	CASSLPYGQGAENIQYF	TRBD1	TRBV28	TRBJ2-4	-
TGTGCCAGCAGCCCCCGTATTAGCGGGGGGGCCGATGAGCAGTTCTTC	CASSPRISGGADEQFF	TRBD2	TRBV14	TRBJ2-1	-
TGCGCCAGCAGCCACTCTAGCGGGAGGGCCTCGAACACCGGGGAGCTGTTTTTT	CASSHSSGRASNTGELFF	TRBD2	TRBV4-1	TRBJ2-2	-
TGCGCCAGCAGCCTAAGCGGGGGGATAGGAGATACGCAGTATTTT	CASSLSGGIGDTQYF	TRBD2	TRBV4-1	TRBJ2-3	-
TGTGCCAGCAGCTTAGATGGGTACGGGGGGGATGAGCAGTTCTTC	CASSLDGYGGDEQFF	TRBD2	TRBV11-2	TRBJ2-1	-
TGTGCCAGCAGCCCAAGAGTAGGCCAGGCGTACGAGACCCAGTACTTC	CASSPRVGQAYETQYF	-	TRBV14	TRBJ2-5	-
TGCGCCAGCAGCCAAAGGACAGACTGGGATTCACCCCTCCACTTT	CASSQRTDWDSPLHF	-	TRBV5-1	TRBJ1-6	once
TGTGCCAGCAGCTTGATTGGGACATCGAACAATGAGCAGTTCTTC	CASSLIGTSNNEQFF	-	TRBV5-8	TRBJ2-1	-
TGTGCCAGCAGTCGGGGTAATGAGCAGTTCTTC	CASSRGNEQFF	-	TRBV2	TRBJ2-1	-
TGTGCCAGCAGTGAAGCGGGGACAGGGGGCGCCGGACAGCCCCAGCATTTT	CASSEAGTGGAGQPQHF	TRBD1	TRBV6-1	TRBJ1-5	-
TGCGCCAGCAGCCAAGACCTGGGATCCGCCTACGAGCAGTACTTC	CASSQDLGSAYEQYF	-	TRBV4-1	TRBJ2-7	-
TGTGCCAGCAAGTCGGGACAGTACCAAGAGACCCAGTACTTC	CASKSGQYQETQYF	TRBD1	TRBV2	TRBJ2-5	-
TGTGCCAGCAGTTTACTAGCGGGGAATGAGCAGTTCTTC	CASSLLAGNEQFF	TRBD2	TRBV12-3/TRBV12-4	TRBJ2-1	-
TGTGCCAGCAGCGTCTCCCGACTAGCGGGAGGGCCAGATGCCTACAATGAGCAGTTCTTC	CASSVSRLAGGPDAYNEQFF	TRBD2	TRBV9	TRBJ2-1	-
TGTGCCAGCAGTTTAGAACGAATCAATCAGCCCCAGCATTTT	CASSLERINQPQHF	-	TRBV28	TRBJ1-5	-
TGTGCCAGCAGCTTGGGCGGGGGGCCGACCTACGAGCAGTACTTC	CASSLGGGPTYEQYF	TRBD2	TRBV5-4	TRBJ2-7	once
TGTGCCTGGAGTGTACCCGGGGGCAAGGATGAAAAACTGTTTTTT	CAWSVPGGKDEKLFF	-	TRBV30	TRBJ1-4	-
TGTGCCAGCAGCTATCAGGGGGCGGGGGAAAAACTGTTTTTT	CASSYQGAGEKLFF	TRBD1	TRBV7-9	TRBJ1-4	-
TGTGCCAGCAGCCCGCAGGGGGCCTATGGCTACACCTTC	CASSPQGAYGYTF	TRBD1	TRBV5-4	TRBJ1-2	-
TGTGCCAGCAGTGACAGGACAGTCTCCAACGAGCAGTACTTC	CASSDRTVSNEQYF	-	TRBV2	TRBJ2-7	-
TGTGCCAGCAGTGAAGCGCTAGCGGGAGAGACCCAGTACTTC	CASSEALAGETQYF	TRBD2	TRBV2	TRBJ2-5	-
TGTGCCAGCAGCTTCCACTTGAACACCGGGGAGCTGTTTTTT	CASSFHLNTGELFF	-	TRBV7-3	TRBJ2-2	-
TGTGCCAGTAGGCTACAGGGGGCAGCTGGCTACACCTTC	CASRLQGAAGYTF	TRBD1	TRBV19	TRBJ1-2	-
TGTGCCAGCAGCCCGAAGACTGTGGTTAATTCACCCCTCCACTTT	CASSPKTVVNSPLHF	-	TRBV5-6	TRBJ1-6	-
TGTGCCAGCAGTGAACGCGGACAGCTCGGTGGCACCATATATTTT	CASSERGQLGGTIYF	-	TRBV28	TRBJ1-3	-
TGTGCCAGCAGCTTAGTTGCCCTCACTACCTACAATGAGCAGTTCTTC	CASSLVALTTYNEQFF	-	TRBV7-2	TRBJ2-1	-
TGTGCCAGCAGTTTGGGCTACTCTGTGTCTAATGAAAAACTGTTTTTT	CASSLGYSVSNEKLFF	-	TRBV28	TRBJ1-4	-
TGTGCCAGCAGTTTGCCTAACCCAGACCCAACTAATGAAAAACTGTTTTTT	CASSLPNPDPTNEKLFF	-	TRBV6-2/TRBV6-3	TRBJ1-4	-
TGCGCCAGCAGCTTGGCGGGCGGGAGCTCCTACGAGCAGTACTTC	CASSLAGGSSYEQYF	TRBD2	TRBV5-1	TRBJ2-7	-
TGTGCCAGCAGTATCAGGGTAGGGGAGCTGTTTTTT	CASSIRVGELFF	-	TRBV25-1	TRBJ2-2	-
TGTGCCAGCAGCGCGACTAGCGGGAGTTACAATGAGCAGTTCTTC	CASSATSGSYNEQFF	TRBD2	TRBV9	TRBJ2-1	-